These 6 T cell receptor beta chains share one sample of origin, sequenced in a study of T cell repertoires in cytomegalovirus infection. Antigen specificity for these receptors is unknown. TCRdb passed the reads through MiXCR, listing each CDR3 protein once. The table shows around 25,000 distinct CDR3 sequences, with about 23% occurring only once. The sequences come from CD8+ T cells from cultured PBMCs, collected from culture after CMV antigen stimulation. Every receptor here comes from a human donor in good health (CMV status not recorded). Some clones in this sample may be carry-over from other donors' samples.

This clonotype has a handful of counts. V gene TRBV4-1 combines with J gene TRBJ2-1; TRBD1 might be the D (6 bases). Between the trimmed V and J ends, which lost 4 bases and 1 base, there was a span of 11 bases. Germline V lookup: CDR1 MGHRA, CDR2 YSYEKL. The length of the CDR3 is 15 residues. The CDR3 loop reads CASSPSQGSYNEQFF. The CDR3 DNA is TGCGCCAGCAGCCCCTCACAGGGATCCTACAATGAGCAGTTCTTC.

Many counts were recorded for this clonotype. The V and J genes are TRBV6-5 and TRBJ1-5; weak D call: TRBD1 (6 bases). The V gene lost 8 bases and the J gene lost 1 base, with 15 bases spanning the gap. Germline-derived CDR1 and CDR2 are MNHEY and SVGAGI. This CDR3 spans 15 amino acids. CDR3 coding DNA: TGTGCCAGCTCCCGCAACAGGGAAAGCAATCAGCCCCAGCATTTT. Protein: CASSRNRESNQPQHF.

This clonotype was counted ten times or more. The rearrangement joins TRBV7-6 to TRBJ2-1; 9 bases line up with TRBD2. After removal of 0 bases from V and 8 bases from J, the junction contained 11 bases not matched to a gene. Germline CDR1 is SGHVS and CDR2 is FNYEAQ. CDR3 length equals 17 residues. CDR3: CASSLAGGAGGLDEQFF. The CDR3 coding sequence is TGTGCCAGCAGCTTAGCGGGAGGGGCGGGGGGGCTGGATGAGCAGTTCTTC.

The chain recombines TRBV3-1 with TRBJ2-5; 9 bases line up with TRBD2. CDR3 length equals 17 residues. The germline V gene has CDR1 LGHDT and CDR2 YNNKEL (reference sequence). Trimming took 2 bases from V and 3 from J; bases not matched to a gene: 10. The CDR3 nucleotides read TGTGCCAGCAGCCAAATGAGGGCGGTAGCGGGGGAAGAGACCCAGTACTTC. This sequence encodes CASSQMRAVAGEETQYF.

This clonotype was seen only a few times. This sequence joins TRBV4-3 and TRBJ2-1, with D maybe TRBD2 (6 bases). There are 15 residues in the CDR3. V lost 4 bases and J lost 2, with 12 bases in between. From germline, CDR1 is LGHNA and CDR2 YSLEER. CDR3 nucleotides: TGCGCCAGCAGCCCCCTTGGGGGGACCTACAATGAGCAGTTCTTC. Its translation: CASSPLGGTYNEQFF.

This clonotype occurred a few times. J is TRBJ2-7 and V is TRBV27; a weak D match, TRBD2 (5 bases). The germline V gene has CDR1 MNHEY and CDR2 SMNVEV (reference sequence). The CDR3 has 15 amino acids. V lost 5 bases and J lost 1, with 15 bases in between. The CDR3 reads CASSPGVSGSYEQYF. The CDR3 nucleotides are TGTGCCAGCAGTCCCGGGGTTTCGGGGTCCTACGAGCAGTACTTC.